The rows below give T cell receptor beta chains drawn from one sample of a study of vaccination and CD4 T cells after COVID-19. Antigens for these TCRs are unknown. TCRdb ran MiXCR on the PCR reads and lists one entry per CDR3 protein. Of approximately 20,000 distinct CDR3 sequences listed, around 55% were seen once; the top ten hold approximately 7.5%. The sequencing sample was made of CD4+ T cells from blood, cultured in vitro. Source of these receptors: a human donor who had recovered from COVID-19. The CDR3 runs from the conserved cysteine through the conserved F or W. The D gene is left open where the match is weak. The size of a clone is reported for some rows only, either as once, few or many, or as a class for expanded clones.

CDR3aa: CASSLLENTEAFF
CDR3nt: TGTGCCAGCAGCTTGTTAGAAAACACTGAAGCTTTCTTT
v_gene: TRBV11-2
j_gene: TRBJ1-1
d_gene: NA
abundance: NA

CDR3aa: CASSQDLLAGAGELFF
CDR3nt: TGCGCCAGCAGCCAAGATTTGCTAGCGGGAGCCGGGGAGCTGTTTTTT
v_gene: TRBV4-3
j_gene: TRBJ2-2
d_gene: TRBD2
abundance: NA

CDR3aa: CASSKSSGANVLTF
CDR3nt: TGTGCCAGCAGTAAGAGCTCTGGGGCCAACGTCCTGACTTTC
v_gene: TRBV27
j_gene: TRBJ2-6
d_gene: NA
abundance: NA

CDR3aa: CSAPDISYEQYF
CDR3nt: TGCAGTGCTCCCGACATCTCCTACGAGCAGTACTTC
v_gene: TRBV20-1
j_gene: TRBJ2-7
d_gene: NA
abundance: NA

CDR3aa: CATGTQLGQPQHF
CDR3nt: TGTGCCACCGGGACACAGCTGGGTCAGCCCCAGCATTTT
v_gene: TRBV24-1
j_gene: TRBJ1-5
d_gene: NA
abundance: few

CDR3aa: CASSFRGYYEQYF
CDR3nt: TGTGCCAGCAGTTTCCGGGGGTACTACGAGCAGTACTTC
v_gene: TRBV27
j_gene: TRBJ2-7
d_gene: NA
abundance: few

CDR3aa: CSAREPKTYEQYF
CDR3nt: TGCAGTGCTAGAGAACCGAAGACCTACGAGCAGTACTTC
v_gene: TRBV20-1
j_gene: TRBJ2-7
d_gene: NA
abundance: NA

CDR3aa: CASTETSAAEQFF
CDR3nt: TGTGCCAGCACCGAGACTAGCGCGGCTGAGCAGTTCTTC
v_gene: TRBV21-1
j_gene: TRBJ2-1
d_gene: NA
abundance: NA

CDR3aa: CASSKRGDYGYTF
CDR3nt: TGTGCCAGCAGTAAAAGGGGTGACTATGGCTACACCTTC
v_gene: TRBV2
j_gene: TRBJ1-2
d_gene: NA
abundance: NA

CDR3aa: CASSKEGEAFF
CDR3nt: TGTGCCAGCAGTAAAGAAGGGGAAGCTTTCTTT
v_gene: TRBV11-3
j_gene: TRBJ1-1
d_gene: NA
abundance: once

CDR3aa: CASSTRGLRSPLHF
CDR3nt: TGTGCCAGTAGTACCAGGGGGCTGCGTTCACCCCTCCACTTT
v_gene: TRBV19
j_gene: TRBJ1-6
d_gene: TRBD1
abundance: NA

CDR3aa: CASSEGQGGPYEQYF
CDR3nt: TGTGCCAGCAGCGAAGGACAGGGGGGACCCTACGAGCAGTACTTC
v_gene: TRBV7-8
j_gene: TRBJ2-7
d_gene: TRBD1
abundance: few

CDR3aa: CASRLQGESTEAFF
CDR3nt: TGTGCCAGCAGACTACAGGGTGAAAGTACTGAAGCTTTCTTT
v_gene: TRBV12-3/TRBV12-4
j_gene: TRBJ1-1
d_gene: NA
abundance: NA

CDR3aa: CASSLVGQGEYGYTF
CDR3nt: TGTGCCAGCAGCTTGGTGGGACAGGGGGAATATGGCTACACCTTC
v_gene: TRBV5-4
j_gene: TRBJ1-2
d_gene: TRBD1
abundance: few

CDR3aa: CAGPQGASGELFF
CDR3nt: TGTGCCGGACCACAGGGGGCTAGCGGGGAGCTGTTTTTT
v_gene: TRBV7-9
j_gene: TRBJ2-2
d_gene: TRBD1
abundance: NA

CDR3aa: CASSSPTGTNTGELFF
CDR3nt: TGTGCCAGCAGTTCCCCGACAGGGACGAACACCGGGGAGCTGTTTTTT
v_gene: TRBV27
j_gene: TRBJ2-2
d_gene: TRBD1
abundance: few

CDR3aa: CASSLRASGSLGKETQYF
CDR3nt: TGTGCCAGCAGCTTACGGGCTAGCGGGAGTTTGGGTAAAGAGACCCAGTACTTC
v_gene: TRBV7-2
j_gene: TRBJ2-5
d_gene: TRBD2
abundance: once

CDR3aa: CASSPGRSYGYTF
CDR3nt: TGTGCCAGCAGTCCGGGACGGAGTTATGGCTACACCTTC
v_gene: TRBV6-2/TRBV6-3
j_gene: TRBJ1-2
d_gene: NA
abundance: few

CDR3aa: CASSSQDYREGYEQYF
CDR3nt: TGTGCCAGCAGTTCTCAAGATTACAGGGAGGGCTACGAGCAGTACTTC
v_gene: TRBV27
j_gene: TRBJ2-7
d_gene: NA
abundance: NA

CDR3aa: CSARPSGRADNEQFF
CDR3nt: TGCAGTGCCCGACCGAGCGGGAGGGCCGACAATGAGCAGTTCTTC
v_gene: TRBV20-1
j_gene: TRBJ2-1
d_gene: TRBD2
abundance: NA

CDR3aa: CASSPRTGSQYNEQFF
CDR3nt: TGTGCCAGCAGTCCTAGGACAGGGAGCCAATACAATGAGCAGTTCTTC
v_gene: TRBV14
j_gene: TRBJ2-1
d_gene: TRBD1
abundance: few

CDR3aa: CASSQRQSGQPQHF
CDR3nt: TGTGCCAGCAGCCAGCGACAGTCCGGCCAGCCCCAGCATTTT
v_gene: TRBV11-2
j_gene: TRBJ1-5
d_gene: NA
abundance: NA

CDR3aa: CASSLETSGAYTDTQYF
CDR3nt: TGTGCCAGCAGCCTCGAAACTAGCGGGGCCTACACAGATACGCAGTATTTT
v_gene: TRBV7-2
j_gene: TRBJ2-3
d_gene: TRBD2
abundance: NA

CDR3aa: CASSLSGGLAFSTDTQYF
CDR3nt: TGTGCCAGCAGTTTATCGGGAGGACTAGCGTTTAGCACAGATACGCAGTATTTT
v_gene: TRBV27
j_gene: TRBJ2-3
d_gene: TRBD2
abundance: NA

CDR3aa: CASSANRVGAGFF
CDR3nt: TGTGCCAGCAGTGCCAATCGGGTCGGGGCCGGGTTCTTC
v_gene: TRBV27
j_gene: TRBJ2-1
d_gene: NA
abundance: NA

CDR3aa: CASRKTSGLHQETQYF
CDR3nt: TGTGCCAGCAGGAAGACATCGGGACTTCACCAAGAGACCCAGTACTTC
v_gene: TRBV11-2
j_gene: TRBJ2-5
d_gene: NA
abundance: NA

CDR3aa: CASSSWGAMNTEAFF
CDR3nt: TGTGCCAGCAGCTCCTGGGGGGCGATGAACACTGAAGCTTTCTTT
v_gene: TRBV11-3
j_gene: TRBJ1-1
d_gene: NA
abundance: few

CDR3aa: CASSSVTGDEQYF
CDR3nt: TGTGCCAGCAGCTCCGTGACAGGGGACGAGCAGTACTTC
v_gene: TRBV7-2
j_gene: TRBJ2-7
d_gene: TRBD1
abundance: NA

CDR3aa: CASSLDGTVNTEAFF
CDR3nt: TGTGCCAGCAGCTTAGACGGGACAGTGAACACTGAAGCTTTCTTT
v_gene: TRBV7-9
j_gene: TRBJ1-1
d_gene: TRBD1
abundance: NA

CDR3aa: CASSPQNTGELFF
CDR3nt: TGTGCCAGCAGCCCACAGAACACCGGGGAGCTGTTTTTT
v_gene: TRBV14
j_gene: TRBJ2-2
d_gene: NA
abundance: NA

CDR3aa: CATSDWVEGVSDTQYF
CDR3nt: TGTGCCACCAGTGATTGGGTAGAGGGGGTGTCAGATACGCAGTATTTT
v_gene: TRBV24-1
j_gene: TRBJ2-3
d_gene: NA
abundance: NA

CDR3aa: CASSLASGRGVEQFF
CDR3nt: TGTGCCAGCAGCTTAGCTAGCGGGAGGGGAGTTGAGCAGTTCTTC
v_gene: TRBV7-4
j_gene: TRBJ2-1
d_gene: TRBD2
abundance: NA

CDR3aa: CASSQESGSRPQHF
CDR3nt: TGTGCCAGCAGCCAAGAGTCCGGGTCACGGCCCCAGCATTTT
v_gene: TRBV4-2
j_gene: TRBJ1-5
d_gene: NA
abundance: NA

CDR3aa: CASSLAVIGGEKLFF
CDR3nt: TGTGCCAGCAGCTTAGCTGTTATCGGGGGTGAAAAACTGTTTTTT
v_gene: TRBV7-8
j_gene: TRBJ1-4
d_gene: NA
abundance: NA

CDR3aa: CASSQGHGGRLYEQYF
CDR3nt: TGCGCCAGCAGCCAAGGACACGGGGGAAGACTCTACGAGCAGTACTTC
v_gene: TRBV4-3
j_gene: TRBJ2-7
d_gene: NA
abundance: NA

CDR3aa: CASSQTAEAQYF
CDR3nt: TGTGCCAGCAGTCAGACTGCAGAGGCGCAGTATTTT
v_gene: TRBV7-3
j_gene: TRBJ2-3
d_gene: NA
abundance: NA

CDR3aa: CASSLDRVSRQETQYF
CDR3nt: TGTGCCAGCAGCTTAGATCGCGTCAGCCGACAAGAGACCCAGTACTTC
v_gene: TRBV7-8
j_gene: TRBJ2-5
d_gene: NA
abundance: NA

CDR3aa: CATSRGAGSALLEQYF
CDR3nt: TGTGCCACCAGCAGAGGCGCCGGGAGCGCCCTCCTCGAGCAGTACTTC
v_gene: TRBV15
j_gene: TRBJ2-7
d_gene: NA
abundance: NA

CDR3aa: CASSLGGRQNTEAFF
CDR3nt: TGTGCCAGCAGTTTGGGCGGACGTCAGAACACTGAAGCTTTCTTT
v_gene: TRBV12-3/TRBV12-4
j_gene: TRBJ1-1
d_gene: NA
abundance: NA

CDR3aa: CASSLGPGGRTEAFF
CDR3nt: TGTGCCAGCAGTCTGGGTCCAGGGGGGCGCACTGAAGCTTTCTTT
v_gene: TRBV6-1
j_gene: TRBJ1-1
d_gene: TRBD1
abundance: NA

CDR3aa: CSARGQFKETQYF
CDR3nt: TGCAGTGCTAGGGGTCAGTTTAAAGAGACCCAGTACTTC
v_gene: TRBV20-1
j_gene: TRBJ2-5
d_gene: NA
abundance: NA

CDR3aa: CASTGVGHTGELFF
CDR3nt: TGTGCCAGCACGGGAGTGGGCCACACCGGGGAGCTGTTTTTT
v_gene: TRBV2
j_gene: TRBJ2-2
d_gene: NA
abundance: NA

CDR3aa: CASSLNRENTEAFF
CDR3nt: TGTGCCAGCAGTCTGAACAGGGAAAACACTGAAGCTTTCTTT
v_gene: TRBV12-3/TRBV12-4
j_gene: TRBJ1-1
d_gene: NA
abundance: NA

CDR3aa: CASTPTGDEQYF
CDR3nt: TGTGCCAGCACCCCCACAGGGGACGAGCAGTACTTC
v_gene: TRBV7-9
j_gene: TRBJ2-7
d_gene: TRBD1
abundance: NA

CDR3aa: CASSVGTGGYETQYF
CDR3nt: TGTGCCAGCAGCGTAGGGACAGGGGGCTACGAGACCCAGTACTTC
v_gene: TRBV9
j_gene: TRBJ2-5
d_gene: TRBD1
abundance: NA

CDR3aa: CSARLAGKETQYF
CDR3nt: TGCAGTGCTAGACTAGCGGGAAAGGAGACCCAGTACTTC
v_gene: TRBV20-1
j_gene: TRBJ2-5
d_gene: TRBD2
abundance: few

CDR3aa: CASKNLLAGDETQYF
CDR3nt: TGTGCCAGTAAGAATCTCCTAGCGGGAGATGAGACCCAGTACTTC
v_gene: TRBV19
j_gene: TRBJ2-5
d_gene: TRBD2
abundance: NA

CDR3aa: CASRYGTAYEQYF
CDR3nt: TGTGCCAGCAGGTACGGGACAGCCTACGAGCAGTACTTC
v_gene: TRBV2
j_gene: TRBJ2-7
d_gene: TRBD1
abundance: NA

CDR3aa: CASKGNNGYTF
CDR3nt: TGTGCCAGCAAGGGAAACAATGGCTACACCTTC
v_gene: TRBV27
j_gene: TRBJ1-2
d_gene: NA
abundance: NA

CDR3aa: CASSLRTGVVF
CDR3nt: TGCGCCAGCAGCTTGCGGACAGGGGTCGTCTTC
v_gene: TRBV5-1
j_gene: TRBJ1-2
d_gene: TRBD1
abundance: once

CDR3aa: CASSPQGTGPQHF
CDR3nt: TGTGCCAGCAGCCCACAGGGGACAGGGCCCCAGCATTTT
v_gene: TRBV6-1
j_gene: TRBJ1-5
d_gene: TRBD1
abundance: few

CDR3aa: CASRSRVRLGRLETQYF
CDR3nt: TGTGCCAGCAGGTCAAGGGTTCGTTTGGGTCGCTTGGAGACCCAGTACTTC
v_gene: TRBV7-8
j_gene: TRBJ2-5
d_gene: NA
abundance: NA

CDR3aa: CASSRNRGEAFF
CDR3nt: TGTGCCAGCAGCCGGAACAGGGGTGAAGCTTTCTTT
v_gene: TRBV12-3/TRBV12-4
j_gene: TRBJ1-1
d_gene: TRBD1
abundance: NA